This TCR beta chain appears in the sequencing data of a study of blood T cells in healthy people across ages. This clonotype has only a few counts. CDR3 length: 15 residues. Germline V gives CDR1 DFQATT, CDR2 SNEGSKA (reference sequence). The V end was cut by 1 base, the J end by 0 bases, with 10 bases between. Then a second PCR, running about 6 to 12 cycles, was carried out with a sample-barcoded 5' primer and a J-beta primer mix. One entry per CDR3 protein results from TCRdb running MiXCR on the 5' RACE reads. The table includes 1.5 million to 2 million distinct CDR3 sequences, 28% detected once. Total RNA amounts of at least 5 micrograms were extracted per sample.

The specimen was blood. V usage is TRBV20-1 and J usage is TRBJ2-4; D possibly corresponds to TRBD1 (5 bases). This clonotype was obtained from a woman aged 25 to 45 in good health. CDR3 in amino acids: CSARGRREAKNIQYF. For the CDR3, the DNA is TGCAGTGCTAGAGGGCGCAGGGAAGCCAAAAACATTCAGTACTTC.